This TCR beta chain was obtained from a study of neoadjuvant anti-PD-1 for oral cavity cancer. At the level of the study: Before surgery, most patients got three to four biweekly 3 mg/kg nivolumab doses. Around day 43, patients without progression received a fourth nivolumab dose before surgery.

Most tumor samples had roughly 4.5 ug input DNA in two replicates. Sequencing was performed with immunoSEQ multiplex PCR; in TCRdb, only in-frame clones are kept and a portion is missing. The sample has 6,000 or so clones; roughly three fifths are singletons. Indicated time point: after neoadjuvant nivolumab, at surgical resection. Stage II-IVA oral cavity squamous cell carcinoma was new and untreated by systemic or radiation therapy. The CDR3 has 13 amino acids. Germline-derived CDR1 and CDR2 are SGHNT and YYREEE (reference sequence). V lost 2 bases and J 6 bases, leaving 10 bases between the germline ends.

This TCR came from a person aged 35-79 years with oral cavity squamous cell carcinoma. The chain links TRBV5-4 to TRBJ2-3, with D perhaps matching TRBD2 (6 bases). This sample comprised tumor tissue, obtained after nivolumab (anti-PD-1) treatment. This CDR3 is CASSLNSGDTQYF. The CDR3 bases are TGTGCCAGCAGCTTAAATAGCGGCGATACGCAGTATTTT. Variable domain in full (rest from reference TRBV5-4 and TRBJ2-3): ETGVTQSPTHLIKTRGQQVTLRCSSQSGHNTVSWYQQALGQGPQFIFQYYREEENGRGNFPPRFSGLQFPNYSSELNVNALELDDSALYLCASSLNSGDTQYFGPGTRLTVL.